Listed below are T cell receptor beta chains from one sample, sequenced in a study of tumor-infiltrating lymphocytes in primary liver carcinoma. TCRdb re-analysed the multiplex PCR reads in MiXCR, keeping a single row per CDR3 protein. The sample records under 200,000 distinct CDR3 sequences, around four fifths being singletons. Sequenced: tumor tissue from primary liver carcinoma. Receptor source: a man aged 40-49 years with primary liver carcinoma and hepatitis B virus infection. CDR3s include the opening cysteine and the closing phenylalanine or tryptophan. A D gene is named only where the DNA matches it firmly. Clone sizes are given selectively: once, few, many, or a class where the clone is expanded.

V gene: TRBV7-2
D gene: -
clone size: once
J gene: TRBJ1-1
CDR3 protein: CASSSTGGAGNTEAFF
CDR3 DNA: TGTGCCAGCAGCTCCACGGGGGGGGCAGGGAACACTGAAGCTTTCTTT

V gene: TRBV7-9
D gene: -
clone size: -
J gene: TRBJ2-3
CDR3 protein: CANSSDRDGADTQYF
CDR3 DNA: TGTGCCAACAGCTCGGACAGAGACGGGGCAGATACGCAGTATTTT

V gene: TRBV29-1
D gene: -
clone size: -
J gene: TRBJ2-3
CDR3 protein: CSVALTTDTQFF
CDR3 DNA: TGCAGCGTTGCTCTTACCACAGATACGCAGTTTTTT

V gene: TRBV29-1
D gene: TRBD1
clone size: few
J gene: TRBJ2-5
CDR3 protein: CSVEADRGRVETQYF
CDR3 DNA: TGTAGCGTTGAGGCGGACAGGGGGCGAGTAGAGACCCAGTACTTC

V gene: TRBV11-2
D gene: -
clone size: -
J gene: TRBJ2-5
CDR3 protein: CASSPSPIQGTGRETQYF
CDR3 DNA: TGTGCCAGCAGCCCTAGCCCAATCCAGGGCACTGGGCGGGAGACCCAGTACTTC

V gene: TRBV19
D gene: TRBD1
clone size: -
J gene: TRBJ1-5
CDR3 protein: CASSYATGTYRPQHF
CDR3 DNA: TGTGCCAGTAGTTACGCGACAGGGACCTATCGGCCCCAGCATTTT

V gene: TRBV30
D gene: TRBD2
clone size: many
J gene: TRBJ2-1
CDR3 protein: CACHSGRLPFF
CDR3 DNA: TGTGCCTGTCATAGCGGGAGGTTGCCGTTCTTC

V gene: TRBV4-2
D gene: -
clone size: -
J gene: TRBJ2-1
CDR3 protein: CASSQYLGTGNNEQSF
CDR3 DNA: TGTGCCAGCAGCCAATACCTCGGGACGGGTAACAATGAGCAGTCCTTC

V gene: TRBV9
D gene: -
clone size: -
J gene: TRBJ1-6
CDR3 protein: CASSVSGNGYSPLHF
CDR3 DNA: TGTGCCAGCAGCGTATCAGGCAACGGGTATTCACCCCTCCACTTT

V gene: TRBV14
D gene: TRBD2
clone size: once
J gene: TRBJ2-1
CDR3 protein: CASSALAGWINDEQFF
CDR3 DNA: TGTGCCAGCAGTGCCCTAGCGGGATGGATAAACGATGAGCAGTTCTTC

V gene: TRBV6-5
D gene: TRBD2
clone size: -
J gene: TRBJ2-1
CDR3 protein: CASSLLAGTYYEQFF
CDR3 DNA: TGTGCCAGCAGCTTACTAGCGGGGACATATTATGAGCAGTTCTTC

V gene: TRBV11-1
D gene: -
clone size: -
J gene: TRBJ1-2
CDR3 protein: CASRLGPSDYTF
CDR3 DNA: TGTGCCAGCAGGTTAGGGCCGAGCGACTATACCTTC

V gene: TRBV12-3/TRBV12-4
D gene: -
clone size: -
J gene: TRBJ2-3
CDR3 protein: CASSVSARSETQYF
CDR3 DNA: TGTGCCAGCAGTGTATCGGCGCGTAGTGAAACGCAGTATTTT

V gene: TRBV12-3/TRBV12-4
D gene: -
clone size: -
J gene: TRBJ1-5
CDR3 protein: CASTAAQTPSNEPQHF
CDR3 DNA: TGTGCCAGCACCGCGGCACAGACACCGAGCAATGAGCCCCAGCATTTT

V gene: TRBV14
D gene: -
clone size: few
J gene: TRBJ2-1
CDR3 protein: CASSQDIWSVQFF
CDR3 DNA: TGTGCCAGCAGTCAAGATATTTGGAGTGTGCAGTTCTTC

V gene: TRBV5-8
D gene: TRBD2
clone size: -
J gene: TRBJ2-1
CDR3 protein: CASRITGTSGSLSYNEQFF
CDR3 DNA: TGTGCCAGCAGGATCACGGGAACTAGCGGGAGCTTATCATACAATGAGCAGTTCTTC

V gene: TRBV6-1
D gene: TRBD2
clone size: -
J gene: TRBJ2-3
CDR3 protein: CASNEGLGTDTQYF
CDR3 DNA: TGTGCCAGCAATGAGGGACTAGGGACAGATACGCAGTATTTT

V gene: TRBV11-2
D gene: TRBD2
clone size: -
J gene: TRBJ2-1
CDR3 protein: CVSSLVRGGRFYNELFF
CDR3 DNA: TGTGTCAGCAGCTTAGTTAGGGGCGGGAGGTTCTACAATGAGCTGTTCTTC

V gene: TRBV19
D gene: -
clone size: -
J gene: TRBJ2-5
CDR3 protein: CVSSYGTEGGLKSQYF
CDR3 DNA: TGTGTCAGTAGTTATGGGACAGAGGGCGGACTAAAGAGCCAGTACTTC

V gene: TRBV6-2/TRBV6-3
D gene: TRBD2
clone size: -
J gene: TRBJ2-5
CDR3 protein: CASSFGLADTQYF
CDR3 DNA: TGTGCCAGCAGTTTCGGACTAGCGGACACCCAGTACTTC

V gene: TRBV20-1
D gene: -
clone size: -
J gene: TRBJ2-7
CDR3 protein: CSAPREQSYEQYF
CDR3 DNA: TGCAGTGCTCCCCGGGAGCAGTCCTACGAGCAGTACTTC

V gene: TRBV11-2
D gene: -
clone size: medium-sized
J gene: TRBJ2-7
CDR3 protein: CASSLGLGRSYEQYF
CDR3 DNA: TGTGCCAGCAGCTTAGGACTAGGACGGTCCTACGAGCAGTACTTC

V gene: TRBV6-6
D gene: TRBD1
clone size: once
J gene: TRBJ1-1
CDR3 protein: CASIIFMTGANTEAFF
CDR3 DNA: TGTGCCAGCATCATATTTATGACAGGGGCGAACACTGAAGCTTTCTTT

V gene: TRBV20-1
D gene: -
clone size: -
J gene: TRBJ1-6
CDR3 protein: CSAILGGYDNSPLHF
CDR3 DNA: TGCAGTGCTATTCTGGGCGGCTATGATAATTCACCCCTCCACTTT

V gene: TRBV6-6
D gene: TRBD1
clone size: -
J gene: TRBJ1-2
CDR3 protein: CASNSDDGTGCGHTF
CDR3 DNA: TGTGCCAGCAATTCCGACGACGGGACAGGCTGTGGCCACACCTTC

V gene: TRBV11-2
D gene: -
clone size: -
J gene: TRBJ2-1
CDR3 protein: CASNFSRLLDNEQFF
CDR3 DNA: TGTGCCAGCAACTTTAGCAGGCTGCTCGACAATGAGCAGTTCTTC

V gene: TRBV29-1
D gene: TRBD1
clone size: -
J gene: TRBJ1-1
CDR3 protein: CIVAQGQGMGTEAFF
CDR3 DNA: TGCATCGTCGCCCAGGGACAGGGCATGGGCACTGAGGCTTTCTTT

V gene: TRBV30
D gene: -
clone size: -
J gene: TRBJ1-1
CDR3 protein: CAWSVLKTANAEAFF
CDR3 DNA: TGTGCCTGGAGTGTACTTAAGACTGCGAACGCTGAAGCTTTCTTT

V gene: TRBV12-3/TRBV12-4
D gene: -
clone size: -
J gene: TRBJ2-3
CDR3 protein: CAIRSTDTLNF
CDR3 DNA: TGTGCCATTCGGAGCACAGATACGCTGAATTTT

V gene: TRBV12-3/TRBV12-4
D gene: -
clone size: -
J gene: TRBJ1-3
CDR3 protein: CAITGNSGNTLYF
CDR3 DNA: TGTGCCATCACTGGGAACTCTGGAAACACCTTATATTTT

V gene: TRBV29-1
D gene: -
clone size: few
J gene: TRBJ2-2
CDR3 protein: CSAQGQGNTGELLF
CDR3 DNA: TGCAGCGCCCAAGGTCAGGGTAACACCGGGGAGCTGTTGTTT

V gene: TRBV11-1
D gene: TRBD2
clone size: -
J gene: TRBJ2-1
CDR3 protein: CASSAGGLNEQFF
CDR3 DNA: TGTGCCAGTAGCGCGGGAGGGCTGAATGAGCAATTCTTC

V gene: TRBV4-3
D gene: -
clone size: -
J gene: TRBJ2-1
CDR3 protein: CASTQDPTGANEKFF
CDR3 DNA: TGCGCCAGCACCCAAGACCCTACGGGAGCCAATGAGAAGTTCTTC

V gene: TRBV6-1
D gene: -
clone size: -
J gene: TRBJ2-6
CDR3 protein: CASSALDTISGANVLTF
CDR3 DNA: TGTGCCAGCAGTGCCCTGGACACAATCTCTGGGGCCAACGTCCTGACCTTC

V gene: TRBV11-1
D gene: -
clone size: -
J gene: TRBJ2-6
CDR3 protein: CANSWNPGANVLTF
CDR3 DNA: TGTGCCAACAGCTGGAACCCTGGGGCCAATGTCCTGACTTTC

V gene: TRBV29-1
D gene: TRBD2
clone size: -
J gene: TRBJ2-2
CDR3 protein: CSVGTSAGNTGDMFF
CDR3 DNA: TGCAGCGTTGGGACTAGCGCGGGGAACACCGGGGACATGTTTTTT

V gene: TRBV29-1
D gene: -
clone size: -
J gene: TRBJ2-1
CDR3 protein: CSVDVASLYNEQFF
CDR3 DNA: TGCAGCGTTGATGTGGCGAGCCTCTACAATGAGCAGTTCTTC

V gene: TRBV6-5
D gene: -
clone size: once
J gene: TRBJ1-6
CDR3 protein: CARSPRPNSPLHF
CDR3 DNA: TGTGCCAGAAGCCCTAGGCCGAATTCACCCCTCCACTTT

V gene: TRBV29-1
D gene: -
clone size: -
J gene: TRBJ1-1
CDR3 protein: CSLDGGRGMTTEAFF
CDR3 DNA: TGCAGCCTTGACGGGGGGCGGGGGATGACGACTGAAGCTTTCTTT

V gene: TRBV30
D gene: -
clone size: -
J gene: TRBJ2-5
CDR3 protein: CALNTGRAETHYF
CDR3 DNA: TGTGCCTTAAACACAGGGAGGGCAGAGACCCACTACTTC

V gene: TRBV29-1
D gene: -
clone size: -
J gene: TRBJ2-2
CDR3 protein: CSVERTNIGELFF
CDR3 DNA: TGCAGCGTTGAACGCACGAACATCGGGGAGTTGTTTTTT

V gene: TRBV12-3/TRBV12-4
D gene: -
clone size: -
J gene: TRBJ2-3
CDR3 protein: CASNSGARDTQYF
CDR3 DNA: TGTGCCAGCAATTCCGGGGCCAGGGATACCCAGTATTTT

V gene: TRBV7-8
D gene: TRBD1
clone size: -
J gene: TRBJ2-7
CDR3 protein: CASRSYDRGPYEQYF
CDR3 DNA: TGTGCCAGCAGGTCTTATGACAGGGGGCCCTATGAGCAGTACTTT

V gene: TRBV11-3
D gene: -
clone size: few
J gene: TRBJ2-1
CDR3 protein: CTSSLATGADYNEQFF
CDR3 DNA: TGTACCAGCAGTTTAGCTACTGGGGCAGACTACAATGAGCAGTTCTTC

V gene: TRBV11-2
D gene: TRBD2
clone size: -
J gene: TRBJ2-7
CDR3 protein: CANSLAPSGSWVEQYF
CDR3 DNA: TGTGCCAACAGCTTAGCACCTAGCGGGAGCTGGGTCGAACAGTACTTC

V gene: TRBV4-2
D gene: -
clone size: -
J gene: TRBJ2-1
CDR3 protein: CASNHWRGTYNEQLF
CDR3 DNA: TGTGCCAGCAACCATTGGCGGGGCACCTACAATGAGCAGTTATTC

V gene: TRBV6-2/TRBV6-3
D gene: -
clone size: -
J gene: TRBJ1-5
CDR3 protein: CASSSPAAGTRNQPQHF
CDR3 DNA: TGTGCCAGCAGCTCACCGGCCGCGGGGACCAGGAATCAGCCCCAGCATTTT

V gene: TRBV29-1
D gene: TRBD2
clone size: -
J gene: TRBJ2-2
CDR3 protein: CSVGTSATNTGKLFF
CDR3 DNA: TGCAGCGTTGGGACTAGTGCGACGAACACCGGGAAGTTGTTTTTT

V gene: TRBV6-5
D gene: TRBD2
clone size: many
J gene: TRBJ2-5
CDR3 protein: CASTRTGLVAGGPSETQYF
CDR3 DNA: TGTGCCAGCACACGGACGGGGTTGGTAGCGGGAGGGCCGTCAGAGACCCAGTACTTC

V gene: TRBV6-5
D gene: -
clone size: -
J gene: TRBJ1-2
CDR3 protein: CVSAGDYGYTF
CDR3 DNA: TGTGTCAGCGCAGGAGACTATGGCTACACCTTT